Described below is a single T cell receptor (beta chain) sequence and its context. These data belong to a study of Ad26.COV2.S vaccination and SARS-CoV-2 variants. Trimming cost V 3 bases and J 0 bases, with 9 bases left between them. The CDR3 spans 15 residues. Germline V gene data show CDR1 as LNHDA and CDR2 as SQIVND (reference sequence). Method: immunoSEQ multiplex PCR; TCRdb's copy keeps in-frame clones and lacks some. The sample lists 350,000 to 450,000 clones, about four fifths occurring once. Treatment indicated: about 20 received Ad26.COV2.S at low or high dose, single or two shots; 5 received placebo; per-sample allocation not given. On day 63 after the first injection, vaccine and placebo recipients gave samples. In the vaccine, an Ad26 vector expressed the SARS-CoV-2 spike of the Wuhan strain.

This specimen consisted of peripheral blood, obtained in a trial of Ad26.COV2.S vaccine versus placebo. The TCR was taken from a person between 18 and 65 years old who received the Ad26.COV2.S COVID-19 vaccine or a placebo. The V gene is TRBV19, the J gene TRBJ2-1, with no clear D. CDR3 residues: CASSIGAGSYNEQFF. In DNA form, the CDR3 reads TGTGCCAGTAGTATCGGTGCAGGCTCCTACAATGAGCAGTTCTTC.